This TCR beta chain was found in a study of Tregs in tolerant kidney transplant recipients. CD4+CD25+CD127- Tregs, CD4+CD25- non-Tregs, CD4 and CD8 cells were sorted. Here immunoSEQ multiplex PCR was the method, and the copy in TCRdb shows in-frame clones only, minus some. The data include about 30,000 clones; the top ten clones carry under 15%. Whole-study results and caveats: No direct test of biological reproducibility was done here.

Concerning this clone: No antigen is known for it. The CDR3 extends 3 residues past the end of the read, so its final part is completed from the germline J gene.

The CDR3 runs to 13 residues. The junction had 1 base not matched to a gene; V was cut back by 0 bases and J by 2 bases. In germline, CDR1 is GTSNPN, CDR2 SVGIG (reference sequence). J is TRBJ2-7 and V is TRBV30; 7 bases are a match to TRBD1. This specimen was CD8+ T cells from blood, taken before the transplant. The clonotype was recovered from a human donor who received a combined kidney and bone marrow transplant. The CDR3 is CAWSVQGTYEQYF. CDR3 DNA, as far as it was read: TGTGCCTGGAGTGTACAGGGGACCTACGAG.